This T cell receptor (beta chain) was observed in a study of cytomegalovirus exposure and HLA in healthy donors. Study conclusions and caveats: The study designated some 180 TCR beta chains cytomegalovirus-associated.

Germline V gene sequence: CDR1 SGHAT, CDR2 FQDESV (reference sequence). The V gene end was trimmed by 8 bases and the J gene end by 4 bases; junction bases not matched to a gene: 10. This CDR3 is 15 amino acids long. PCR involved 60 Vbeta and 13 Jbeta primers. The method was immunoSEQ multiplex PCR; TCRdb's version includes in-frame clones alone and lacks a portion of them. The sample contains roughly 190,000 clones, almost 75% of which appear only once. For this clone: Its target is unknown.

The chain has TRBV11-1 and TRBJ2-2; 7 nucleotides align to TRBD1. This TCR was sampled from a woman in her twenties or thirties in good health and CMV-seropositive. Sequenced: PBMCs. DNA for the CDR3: TGTGCCAGCGGAGCAGACAGGGTGGTCACCGGGGAGCTGTTTTTT. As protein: CASGADRVVTGELFF.